What follows is one T cell receptor (beta chain) and its context. Its antigen is as yet unknown. Trimming stripped 6 bases from V and 6 bases from J, with 15 bases between. Germline CDR1 and CDR2: DFQATT and SNEGSKA (reference sequence). The CDR3 runs 13 residues. The data were obtained in a study of T cell repertoires in cytomegalovirus infection. About the study: Signatures in public TCR beta sequences pointed to both CMV infection and matching HLA type. The study, taken as a whole, reports: HLA-C-restricted, CMV-specific TCR beta clonotypes were dominant ex vivo.

TCRdb itself ran the reads through MiXCR, one entry per CDR3 protein. The repertoire holds approximately 730,000 distinct CDR3 sequences, with about 30% as singletons. The rearrangement uses TRBV20-1 and TRBJ2-1, with D perhaps matching TRBD2 (5 bases). The material sequenced was cultured PBMCs, taken from culture after CMV antigen stimulation. This TCR was sampled from a human donor in good health (CMV status not recorded). Some clones in this sample may be carry-over from other donors' samples. The CDR3 DNA follows: TGCAGTGCAACGAGCGGACGCCCCAATGAGCAGTTCTTC. Its protein is CSATSGRPNEQFF.